The clone carrying this TCR beta chain has only a few counts. Germline loops: CDR1 KGHSH, CDR2 LQKENI. CDR3 length: 19 residues. The V and J ends lost 2 bases and 5 bases, in that order; junction bases with no gene match: 16. The sample comes from a study of blood T cell repertoires in COVID-19. Whole-study context: Collection of acute and convalescent COVID-19 samples took place in the United States, Italy and Spain. Sources were T cells, B-cell-depleted T cells, or PBMCs; the material itself was cDNA or gDNA.

In the authors' methods: Reference gene primer amplification gave nucleated cell count estimates. Some clones are missing from TCRdb's copy, which holds only in-frame ones; the method was immunoSEQ multiplex PCR. The V and J calls and the clone size are those of that table, but D and trimming were determined from the DNA. The data contain 200,000 to 300,000 clones, about 88% of them singletons. The V gene is TRBV18, the J gene TRBJ1-5; 9 nucleotides agree with TRBD1. This sequence was found in an older woman with COVID-19, enrolled during active disease. The specimen was peripheral blood. In DNA, the CDR3 is TGTGCCAGCTCACCAGCCCGGGGGGGCCCGGGACAGGGTCATCAGCCCCAGCATTTT. Amino acid sequence: CASSPARGGPGQGHQPQHF. The full variable domain, with the rest looked up from reference TRBV18 and TRBJ1-5, is NAGVMQNPRHLVRRRGQEARLRCSPMKGHSHVYWYRQLPEEGLKFMVYLQKENIIDESGMPKERFSAEFPKEGPSILRIQQVVRGDSAAYFCASSPARGGPGQGHQPQHFGDGTRLSIL.